Below are 9 T cell receptor beta chains sequenced from a single sample in a study of beta chain features in type 1 diabetes. Points from the study as a whole: Among patients with Type 1 diabetes, TCRB CDR3s were moderately but significantly shorter in every one of the four CD4+ subsets.

These TCRs' antigens remain unknown. As every portion of the isolated RNA was reverse transcribed, the sequencing read expressed TCRB transcripts. Assay: immunoSEQ multiplex PCR; the TCRdb copy retains only in-frame clones and omits some. Here the sample spans roughly 150,000 clones, 7.5% to 8.5% being singletons. The specimen sequenced was central memory CD4+ T cells from blood. The receptors stem from a man between 18 and 29 years old with type 1 diabetes.

This clone was seen more than once but under ten times. The chain couples TRBV7-2 to TRBJ1-5; 9 nucleotides align to TRBD1. Germline-derived CDR1 and CDR2 are SGHTA and FQGNSA. The J segment lost 6 bases and the V segment lost 5 bases, leaving 11 bases of the junction unmatched. CDR3 length: 16 amino acids. CDR3 coding DNA: TGTGCCAGCAGCATTCTAACAGGGGGCGTAGGTCAGCCCCAGCATTTT. Its protein product is CASSILTGGVGQPQHF.

This sequence joins TRBV21-1 and TRBJ2-1; TRBD2 is the table's D call and was not checked against the DNA. TRBV21-1 constitutes a pseudogene. CDR3 length equals 14 residues. CDR3 region: CASSNWASGRREFF. The DNA for the CDR3 is TGTGCCAGCAGCAATTGGGCTAGCGGGAGACGGGAGTTCTTC.

Concerning this clone itself: The junction shows a germline mismatch at one end, possibly a read error. The chain joins TRBV5-4 to TRBJ1-1, with a tentative D call TRBD1 (6 bases). The CDR3 loop spans 16 amino acids. The germline V gene has CDR1 SGHNT and CDR2 YYREEE (reference sequence). The CDR3 loop is CASSQGVQGRNTEAFF. The DNA of the CDR3 is TGCGCCAGCAGCCAAGGAGTTCAGGGGAGGAACACTGAAGCTTTCTTT. The full variable domain, with the rest looked up from reference TRBV5-4 and TRBJ1-1, is ETGVTQSPTHLIKTRGQQVTLRCSSQSGHNTVSWYQQALGQGPQFIFQYYREEENGRGNFPPRFSGLQFPNYSSELNVNALELDDSALYLCASSQGVQGRNTEAFFGQGTRLTVV.

This clone came up a few times. The chain links TRBV5-4 to TRBJ1-1; TRBD1 matches at 7 bases. Trimming took 5 bases from V and 3 from J; bases not matched to a gene: 4. This CDR3 spans 13 amino acids. The germline gives CDR1 SGHNT, CDR2 YYREEE (reference sequence). The DNA of the CDR3 is TGTGCCAGCAGGTGGACAGGAGACACTGAAGCTTTCTTT. Translated, it gives CASRWTGDTEAFF.

This clone was observed a handful of times. The chain couples TRBV5-8 to TRBJ2-1, with D tentatively TRBD2 (5 bases). V was pared by 0 bases and J by 15 bases, with 19 bases between. Looked up from germline, CDR1 is SGHTS and CDR2 is YDEGEE. The CDR3 spans 14 residues. This CDR3 is CASSLGVTGIGAFF. The CDR3 bases are TGTGCCAGCAGCTTGGGAGTTACGGGAATCGGTGCGTTCTTC.

J is TRBJ2-2 and V is TRBV19, with D tentatively TRBD1 (6 bases). Trimming stripped 4 bases from V and 0 bases from J, with 12 bases between. This CDR3 spans 16 amino acids. The germline gives CDR1 LNHDA, CDR2 SQIVND (reference sequence). In DNA, the CDR3 is TGTGCCAGTAGTAGATACCGGGACACGAACACCGGGGAGCTGTTTTTT. It specifies CASSRYRDTNTGELFF.

This clone was found a few times. The chain carries TRBV30 and TRBJ2-3; 7 bases are a match to TRBD1. The J segment lost 8 bases and the V segment lost 3 bases, leaving 8 bases of the junction unmatched. The CDR3 is 13 residues long. Germline V CDR1 and CDR2: GTSNPN, SVGIG (reference sequence). CDR3 nucleotides: TGTGCCTGGAGAGAAGGACAGGCCGGTACGCAGTATTTT. Translated, it gives CAWREGQAGTQYF.

This rearrangement joins TRBV11-2 to TRBJ2-1; tentative D call: TRBD1 (6 bases). Between the trimmed V and J ends, which lost 3 bases and 9 bases, there was a span of 9 bases. Per the germline V gene, CDR1 is SGHAT and CDR2 is FQNNGV. This CDR3 has 12 amino acids. The CDR3 loop reads CASSLGALEQFF. CDR3 nucleotides: TGTGCCAGCAGCTTGGGGGCCCTTGAGCAGTTCTTC.

This clone has more than one count but fewer than ten. The rearrangement joins TRBV2 to TRBJ2-2; perhaps TRBD1 as D (5 bases). Germline values: CDR1 SNHLY, CDR2 FYNNEI. The length of the CDR3 is 16 residues. The V end was cut by 3 bases, the J end by 1 base, with 12 bases between. CDR3 nucleotides: TGTGCCAGCAGTGATTTGGGGCGCCGGAACACCGGGGAGCTGTTTTTT. Its protein is CASSDLGRRNTGELFF.